The next 29 T cell receptor beta chains were all read from a single sample in a study of control samples from healthy donors and cancer patients. Repertoires were generated with immunoSEQ multiplex PCR, while TCRdb's copy carries only in-frame clones and drops some. Of approximately 170,000 clones listed, over 85% are singletons. Sequences were obtained from blood. All receptors derive from a man aged 25-40 years in good health.

The V call is TRBV7-2, the J call TRBJ2-1; possibly TRBD1 or TRBD2 for D (5 bases each). Germline V gene data show CDR1 as SGHTA and CDR2 as FQGNSA. The CDR3 sequence is 16 residues long. Trimming cost V 0 bases and J 7 bases, with 16 bases left between them. CDR3: CASSLAGVLPSNEQFF. CDR3 nucleotide sequence: TGTGCCAGCAGCTTAGCGGGGGTATTACCCAGTAATGAGCAGTTCTTC.

V is TRBV28 and J is TRBJ2-4; D is possibly TRBD1 or TRBD2 (5 bases each). CDR3 length equals 18 residues. Trimming stripped 3 bases from V and 0 bases from J, with 18 bases between. Germline V gives CDR1 MDHEN, CDR2 SYDVKM. The CDR3: CASSLRSGTWIAKNIQYF. The DNA of the CDR3 is TGTGCCAGCAGTTTGAGGAGTGGGACCTGGATAGCCAAAAACATTCAGTACTTC.

V is TRBV7-9 and J is TRBJ2-1; maybe TRBD2 (6 bases). Germline V CDR1 and CDR2: SEHNR, FQNEAQ (reference sequence). V lost 3 bases and J 9 bases, leaving 15 bases between the germline ends. The CDR3 covers 14 residues. The CDR3 nucleotides read TGTGCCAGCAGCTTGTTAGAGCGGAGGGGTGAGCAGTTCTTC. Translated, it gives CASSLLERRGEQFF.

The chain is built from TRBV5-1 and TRBJ2-2; D unresolved. The CDR3 has 17 residues. Trimming cost V 0 bases and J 0 bases, with 12 bases left between them. Germline V gene data show CDR1 as SGHRS and CDR2 as YFSETQ. CDR3 loop: CASSLDVVGTNTGELFF. CDR3 DNA: TGCGCCAGCAGCTTGGATGTCGTCGGAACGAACACCGGGGAGCTGTTTTTT.

This clone was detected only once. This sample also contains other DNA sequences that code for the same CDR3. CDR3 region: CASSRTLNTEAFF. DNA for the CDR3: TGTGCCAGTTCTCGGACTTTGAACACTGAAGCTTTCTTT. The chain links TRBV2 to TRBJ1-1, with D uncertain. The CDR3 spans 13 residues. V gave up 9 bases and J gave up 0 bases, with 11 bases separating them. Looked up from germline, CDR1 is SNHLY and CDR2 is FYNNEI.

The chain uses TRBV2 and TRBJ2-7; D perhaps matches TRBD2 (5 bases). V gave up 2 bases and J gave up 6 bases, with 11 bases separating them. The CDR3 covers 13 residues. Germline V gives CDR1 SNHLY, CDR2 FYNNEI. CDR3 protein: CASSEKRAGEQYF. Here the CDR3 DNA reads TGTGCCAGCAGTGAAAAGAGGGCGGGCGAGCAGTACTTC.

V and J are TRBV4-2 and TRBJ2-1; 7 nucleotides agree with TRBD2. V was clipped by 0 bases and J by 3 bases; unmatched bases: 8. The germline gives CDR1 LGHNA, CDR2 YNFKEQ. CDR3 size: 17 residues. CDR3 DNA: TGTGCCAGCAGCCAAGACCCTATGCGGGAGAGCTACAATGAGCAGTTCTTC. Translated: CASSQDPMRESYNEQFF.

This sequence joins TRBV30 and TRBJ1-4, with no clear D. The CDR3 is 12 amino acids. V gave up 0 bases and J gave up 7 bases, with 6 bases separating them. CDR1 and CDR2 from the germline V gene are GTSNPN and SVGIG (reference sequence). The CDR3 DNA reads as TGTGCCTGGAGTGTAAGGGTTGAAAAACTGTTTTTT. Its protein product is CAWSVRVEKLFF.

The chain carries TRBV6-4 and TRBJ2-3; weak D call: TRBD1 (6 bases). Germline lookup yields CDR1 MRHNA and CDR2 SNTAGT. The CDR3 sequence is 14 residues long. The V end lost 6 bases, the J end lost 1 base, and 11 bases lay between the germline ends. The CDR3 coding sequence is TGTGCCAGCAGAGTGGACAGTCGCACAGATACGCAGTATTTT. Encoded protein: CASRVDSRTDTQYF.

The chain employs TRBV6-1 and TRBJ2-1; D call uncertain. CDR3 length equals 15 residues. Germline values: CDR1 MNHNS, CDR2 SASEGT. Between the trimmed V and J ends, which lost 1 base and 3 bases, there was a span of 10 bases. The CDR3: CASSEVFSFYNEQFF. The CDR3 DNA reads TGTGCCAGCAGTGAAGTGTTCAGCTTCTACAATGAGCAGTTCTTC.

The chain links TRBV6-6 to TRBJ2-1; 7 bases line up with TRBD2. Germline V lookup: CDR1 MNHNY, CDR2 SVGAGI (reference sequence). This CDR3 contains 16 residues. The junction had 7 bases not matched to a gene; V was cut back by 2 bases and J by 3 bases. CDR3 nucleotides: TGTGCCAGCAGTTACGGGAGGGAGACCTTCTACAATGAGCAGTTCTTC. Translated: CASSYGRETFYNEQFF.

For the CDR3, the DNA is TGTGCCAGCAGCCCTCCCAGCGGCAGGGAAGGCTACACCTTC. It is translated as CASSPPSGREGYTF. The rearrangement joins TRBV3-1 (or the pseudogene TRBV3-2) to TRBJ1-2; tentative D call: TRBD1 (5 bases). There are 14 residues in the CDR3. V was cut by 4 bases and J by 8 bases, with 17 bases left in between. Germline V gene data show CDR1 as LGHDT and CDR2 as YNNKEL (reference sequence).

This chain links TRBV30 with TRBJ2-5; D unresolved. CDR3 length: 12 residues. The germline V gene encodes CDR1 GTSNPN and CDR2 SVGIG (reference sequence). V was trimmed by 0 bases and J by 5 bases, leaving 7 bases between them. The CDR3 DNA is TGTGCCTGGAGTGTAGGTTTGGAGACCCAGTACTTC. The encoded protein is CAWSVGLETQYF.

V is TRBV24-1 and J is TRBJ2-5; 9 nucleotides agree with TRBD2. Looked up from germline, CDR1 is KGHDR and CDR2 is SFDVKD. Trimming removed 6 bases from V and 5 bases from J; junction bases left unmatched: 9. The CDR3 totals 15 residues. The CDR3 region is CATSHSLAGKETQYF. The DNA of the CDR3 is TGTGCCACCAGTCATAGCCTAGCGGGAAAGGAGACCCAGTACTTC.

The chain has TRBV5-4 and TRBJ2-4; TRBD2 is a possible D gene (7 bases). Germline-derived CDR1 and CDR2 are SGHNT and YYREEE (reference sequence). This CDR3 has 16 amino acids. V lost 4 bases to trimming and J lost 2 bases, with 16 bases between them. CDR3: CASSATGRGPKNIQYF. In DNA, the CDR3 is TGTGCCAGCAGCGCCACAGGGAGGGGCCCCAAAAACATTCAGTACTTC.

This chain uses TRBV6-5 with TRBJ2-7, with D perhaps TRBD1 (5 bases). The germline V gene has CDR1 MNHEY and CDR2 SVGAGI. V was pared by 6 bases and J by 7 bases, with 19 bases between. The CDR3 is 14 amino acids. For the CDR3, the DNA is TGTGCCAGCAGCCCCGACAGTCTAATAGGAGAGCAGTACTTC. Protein sequence: CASSPDSLIGEQYF.

This chain uses TRBV19 with TRBJ2-7; 9 bases are a match to TRBD1. In germline, CDR1 is LNHDA, CDR2 SQIVND (reference sequence). The J segment lost 2 bases and the V segment lost 3 bases, leaving 5 bases of the junction unmatched. This CDR3 region has 15 residues. The CDR3 DNA is TGTGCCAGTAGTATCGGGACAGGGAACACCTACGAGCAGTACTTC. Translating it yields CASSIGTGNTYEQYF.

The V gene is TRBV27, the J gene TRBJ1-2; D possibly corresponds to TRBD1 (6 bases). In germline, CDR1 is MNHEY, CDR2 SMNVEV (reference sequence). V was cut by 6 bases and J by 1 base, with 18 bases left in between. The CDR3 consists of 16 residues. CDR3 sequence: CASRPGTSVINYGYTF. DNA of the CDR3: TGTGCCAGCAGGCCCGGGACATCCGTCATTAACTATGGCTACACCTTC.

This chain uses TRBV28 with TRBJ2-7; D is unclear. Germline V gene lookup returns CDR1 MDHEN and CDR2 SYDVKM. This CDR3 has 11 amino acids. Trimming removed 10 bases at V and 3 bases at J, with 10 bases between. The CDR3 DNA reads as TGTGCCACCCAACAGAGCTACGAGCAGTACTTC. Translation gives CATQQSYEQYF.

A single count supports this clone. This chain links TRBV10-3 with TRBJ1-6, with D hard to call. The CDR3 is 13 residues long. V lost 7 bases, J lost 6 bases, and 10 bases lay in between. CDR1 is ENHRY and CDR2 is SYGVKD in the germline V gene. Here the CDR3 reads CAINLDFNSPLHF. CDR3 coding DNA: TGTGCCATCAACTTGGACTTTAATTCACCCCTCCACTTT.

The chain carries TRBV5-4 and TRBJ2-5; TRBD2 might be the D (5 bases). This CDR3 has 13 residues. Per the germline V gene, CDR1 is SGHNT and CDR2 is YYREEE (reference sequence). Trimming left V 3 bases short and J 2 bases short, with 8 bases between. The DNA for the CDR3 is TGTGCCAGCAGCTCTAGCCTTCAAGAGACCCAGTACTTC. Its protein is CASSSSLQETQYF.

The J gene is TRBJ1-2, the V gene TRBV10-3; 7 bases are a match to TRBD1. Unmatched junction bases numbered 5, after V lost 4 bases and J lost 0 bases. CDR3 length: 15 residues. Germline CDR1 reads ENHRY; CDR2 reads SYGVKD. The CDR3 protein is CAISGGTAPNYGYTF. CDR3 nucleotides: TGTGCCATCAGTGGCGGGACAGCACCTAACTATGGCTACACCTTC.

CDR3 region: CASSPDWTSGTPPMNYEQFF. The DNA of the CDR3 is TGTGCCAGCAGTCCCGATTGGACTAGCGGGACCCCGCCAATGAACTATGAGCAGTTCTTC. The chain has TRBV28 and TRBJ2-1; TRBD2 matches at 12 bases. Germline trimming cut 5 bases from V and 8 bases from J; bases unmatched to any gene: 22. This CDR3 is built from 20 residues. Germline CDR1 is MDHEN and CDR2 is SYDVKM.

A single count supports this clone. The rearrangement uses TRBV19 and TRBJ2-1, with 8 nucleotides matching TRBD2. V shed 4 bases, J shed 0 bases, and the junction held 2 bases outside the gene matches. This CDR3 comprises 15 residues. The germline V gene encodes CDR1 LNHDA and CDR2 SQIVND (reference sequence). CDR3 residues: CASSTGTSSYNEQFF. In DNA, the CDR3 is TGTGCCAGTAGTACCGGGACTAGCTCCTACAATGAGCAGTTCTTC. The variable domain in full, with the rest retrieved from reference TRBV19 and TRBJ2-1, is DGGITQSPKYLFRKEGQNVTLSCEQNLNHDAMYWYRQDPGQGLRLIYYSQIVNDFQKGDIAEGYSVSREKKESFPLTVTSAQKNPTAFYLCASSTGTSSYNEQFFGPGTRLTVL.

The rearrangement uses TRBV5-1 and TRBJ2-5; 10 positions agree with TRBD2. This CDR3 is 16 amino acids long. From germline, CDR1 is SGHRS and CDR2 YFSETQ. Trimming at V came to 5 bases and at J to 2 bases, leaving 9 bases not matched to a gene. CDR3 nucleotides: TGCGCCAGCAGATTAGCGGGAGGTCATGTTCAAGAGACCCAGTACTTC. This codes for CASRLAGGHVQETQYF.

The count of this clone is one. The genes are TRBV9 and TRBJ1-4; D remains ambiguous. Germline V gives CDR1 SGDLS, CDR2 YYNGEE. Trimming cost V 0 bases and J 5 bases, with 17 bases left between them. The CDR3 covers 17 residues. The CDR3 DNA follows: TGTGCCAGCAGCGTAGGTGGCGGGTCCCAACCAAATGAAAAACTGTTTTTT. Its protein is CASSVGGGSQPNEKLFF.

V gene TRBV5-1 combines with J gene TRBJ1-2; a possible D gene is TRBD1 (5 bases). V gave up 6 bases and J gave up 0 bases, with 12 bases separating them. Looked up from germline, CDR1 is SGHRS and CDR2 is YFSETQ. The CDR3 covers 14 residues. The CDR3 protein is CASTPGGTNYGYTF. In nucleotides, the CDR3 is TGCGCCAGCACCCCCGGGGGAACTAACTATGGCTACACCTTC.

This rearrangement joins TRBV4-1 to TRBJ2-2; perhaps TRBD2 as D (7 bases). CDR1 is MGHRA and CDR2 is YSYEKL in the germline V gene. The CDR3 spans 15 residues. V lost 4 bases and J 5 bases, leaving 14 bases between the germline ends. CDR3 protein: CASSPRGHGTGELFF. Here the CDR3 DNA reads TGCGCCAGCAGCCCGCGGGGGCACGGAACCGGGGAGCTGTTTTTT.

V usage is TRBV6-6 and J usage is TRBJ2-1; a possible D gene is TRBD1 (6 bases). CDR1 and CDR2 (germline): MNHNY, SVGAGI (reference sequence). This CDR3 is built from 14 residues. V lost 6 bases, J lost 9 bases, and 18 bases lay in between. The CDR3 nucleotides are TGTGCCAGCAGCCAGGGGACCTCCCGGGGTGAGCAGTTCTTC. Its protein is CASSQGTSRGEQFF.